A few counts support the clone carrying this T cell receptor (beta chain). The repertoire was sequenced with immunoSEQ multiplex PCR; TCRdb's copy has only in-frame clones and lacks some. The sample holds 250,000 or so clones; 88% are singletons and the top ten take 0.95% to 1%. V trimming: 2 bases; J trimming: 4 bases; junction bases outside the gene matches: 7. There are 16 residues in the CDR3. Germline V lookup: CDR1 SGHDT, CDR2 YYEEEE. This specimen comes from a study of blood T cell repertoires in COVID-19. Sequencing was performed on peripheral blood. The sequence came from a woman in her 40s who had recovered from COVID-19. The V and J genes are TRBV5-6 and TRBJ1-5, with 9 bases fitting TRBD1. For the CDR3, the DNA is TGTGCCAGCAGCTTTTGGACAGGGGCCAGGAATCAGCCCCAGCATTTT. Encoded protein: CASSFWTGARNQPQHF.